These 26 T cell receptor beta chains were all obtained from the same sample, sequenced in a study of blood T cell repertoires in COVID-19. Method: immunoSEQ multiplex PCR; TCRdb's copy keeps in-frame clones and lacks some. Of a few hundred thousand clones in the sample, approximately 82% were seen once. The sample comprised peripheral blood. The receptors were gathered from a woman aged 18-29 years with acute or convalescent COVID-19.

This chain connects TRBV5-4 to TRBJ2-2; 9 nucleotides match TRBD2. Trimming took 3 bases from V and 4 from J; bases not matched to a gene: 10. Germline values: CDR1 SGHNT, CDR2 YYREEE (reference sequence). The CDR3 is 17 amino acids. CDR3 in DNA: TGTGCCAGCAGCTACATAGCGGGAGCCGGGACCACCGGGGAGCTGTTTTTT. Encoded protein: CASSYIAGAGTTGELFF.

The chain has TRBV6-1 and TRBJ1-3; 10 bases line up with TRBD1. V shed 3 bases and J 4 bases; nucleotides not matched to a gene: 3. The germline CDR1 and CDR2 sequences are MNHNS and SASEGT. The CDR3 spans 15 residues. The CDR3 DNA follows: TGTGCCAGCAGTGAGGGACAGGGGTACGGAAACACCATATATTTT. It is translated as CASSEGQGYGNTIYF.

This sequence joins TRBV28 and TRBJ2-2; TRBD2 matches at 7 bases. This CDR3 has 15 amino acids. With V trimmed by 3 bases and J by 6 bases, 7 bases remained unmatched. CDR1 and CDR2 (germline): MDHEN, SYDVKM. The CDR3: CASSLWGGRAGELFF. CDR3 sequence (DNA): TGTGCCAGCAGTTTGTGGGGCGGGAGAGCCGGGGAGCTGTTTTTT. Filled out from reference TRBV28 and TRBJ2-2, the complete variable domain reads DVKVTQSSRYLVKRTGEKVFLECVQDMDHENMFWYRQDPGLGLRLIYFSYDVKMKEKGDIPEGYSVSREKKERFSLILESASTNQTSMYLCASSLWGGRAGELFFGEGSRLTVL.

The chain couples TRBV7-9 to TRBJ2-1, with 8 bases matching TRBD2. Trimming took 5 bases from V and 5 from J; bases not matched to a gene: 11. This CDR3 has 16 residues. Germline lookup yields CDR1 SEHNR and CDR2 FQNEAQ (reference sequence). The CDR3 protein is CASSVGSTSVHNEQFF. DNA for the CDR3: TGTGCCAGCAGCGTAGGATCGACTAGCGTCCACAATGAGCAGTTCTTC.

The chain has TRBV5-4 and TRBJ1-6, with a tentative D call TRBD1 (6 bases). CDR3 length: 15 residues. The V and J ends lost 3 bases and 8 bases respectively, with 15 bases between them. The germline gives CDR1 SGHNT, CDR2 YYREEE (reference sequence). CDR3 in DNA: TGTGCCAGCAGCTCGGAACAGGGAACCCATTCACCCCTCCACTTT. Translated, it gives CASSSEQGTHSPLHF.

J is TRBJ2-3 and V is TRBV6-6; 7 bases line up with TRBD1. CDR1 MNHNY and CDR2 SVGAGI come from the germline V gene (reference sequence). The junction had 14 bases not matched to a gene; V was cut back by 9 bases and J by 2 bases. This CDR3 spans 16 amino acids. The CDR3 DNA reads TGTGCCAGTAGGGGGAAGGGGGCGGTCCTCACAGATACGCAGTATTTT. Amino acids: CASRGKGAVLTDTQYF.

The CDR3 nucleotides are TGTGCCTGGAGTGTAGCTCAGATGGGCAATTCACCCCTCCACTTT. It is translated as CAWSVAQMGNSPLHF. The chain is built from TRBV30 and TRBJ1-6; D unclear. Germline V lookup: CDR1 GTSNPN, CDR2 SVGIG (reference sequence). The V end lost 0 bases, the J end lost 7 bases, and 13 bases lay between the germline ends. CDR3 size: 15 residues.

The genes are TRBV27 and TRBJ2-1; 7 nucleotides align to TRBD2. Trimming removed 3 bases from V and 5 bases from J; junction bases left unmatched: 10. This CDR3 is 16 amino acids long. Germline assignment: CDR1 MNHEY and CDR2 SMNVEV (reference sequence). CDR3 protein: CASSFLYSGKNNEQFF. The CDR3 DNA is TGTGCCAGCAGTTTTTTATACAGCGGGAAAAACAATGAGCAGTTCTTC.

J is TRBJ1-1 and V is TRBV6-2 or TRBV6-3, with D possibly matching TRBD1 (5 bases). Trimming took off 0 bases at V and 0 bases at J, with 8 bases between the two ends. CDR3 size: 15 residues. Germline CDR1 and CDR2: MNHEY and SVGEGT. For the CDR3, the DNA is TGTGCCAGCAGTTACTCGTCAGGGATGAACACTGAAGCTTTCTTT. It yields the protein CASSYSSGMNTEAFF.

The CDR3 DNA is TGTGCCAGCAGCTTTATGAGCAATCAGCCCCAGCATTTT. This gives the protein CASSFMSNQPQHF. The chain combines TRBV5-5 with TRBJ1-5; D is uncertain. Germline loops: CDR1 SGHKS, CDR2 YYEKEE (reference sequence). V was pared by 2 bases and J by 1 base, with 4 bases between. This CDR3 has 13 residues.

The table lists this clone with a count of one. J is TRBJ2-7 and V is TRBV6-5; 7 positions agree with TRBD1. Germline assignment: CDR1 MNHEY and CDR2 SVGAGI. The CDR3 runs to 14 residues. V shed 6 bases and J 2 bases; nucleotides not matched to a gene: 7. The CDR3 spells CASSRLTGAYEQYF. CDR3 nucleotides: TGTGCCAGCAGCAGACTTACAGGGGCCTACGAGCAGTACTTC.

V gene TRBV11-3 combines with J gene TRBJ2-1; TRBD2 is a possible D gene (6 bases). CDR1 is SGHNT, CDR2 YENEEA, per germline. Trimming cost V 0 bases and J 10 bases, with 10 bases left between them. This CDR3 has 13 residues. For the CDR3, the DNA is TGTGCCAGCAGCTTAGATGTAAGCGGGGAGCAGTTCTTC. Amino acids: CASSLDVSGEQFF.

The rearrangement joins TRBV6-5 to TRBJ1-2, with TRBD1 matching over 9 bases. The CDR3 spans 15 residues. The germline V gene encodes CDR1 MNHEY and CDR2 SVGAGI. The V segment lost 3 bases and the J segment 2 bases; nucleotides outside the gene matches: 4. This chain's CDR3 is CASSYTGGINYGYTF. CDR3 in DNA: TGTGCCAGCAGTTATACAGGGGGCATCAACTATGGCTACACCTTC.

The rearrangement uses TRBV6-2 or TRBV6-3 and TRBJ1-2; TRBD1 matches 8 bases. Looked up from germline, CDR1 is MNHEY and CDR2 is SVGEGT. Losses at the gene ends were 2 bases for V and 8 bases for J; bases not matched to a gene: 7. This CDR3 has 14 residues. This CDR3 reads CASSYTGQGEGYTF. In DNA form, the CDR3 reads TGTGCCAGCAGTTACACCGGACAGGGAGAGGGCTACACCTTC.

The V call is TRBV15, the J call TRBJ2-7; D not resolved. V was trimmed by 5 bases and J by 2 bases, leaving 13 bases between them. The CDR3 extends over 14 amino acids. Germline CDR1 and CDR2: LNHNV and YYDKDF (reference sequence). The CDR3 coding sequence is TGTGCCACCAGCCCTAAACTCCACGCCTACGAGCAGTACTTC. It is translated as CATSPKLHAYEQYF.

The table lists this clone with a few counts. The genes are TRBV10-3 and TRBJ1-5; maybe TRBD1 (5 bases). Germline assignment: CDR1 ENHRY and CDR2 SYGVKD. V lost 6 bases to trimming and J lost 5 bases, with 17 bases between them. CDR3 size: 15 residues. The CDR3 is CAISHLGGDDQPQHF. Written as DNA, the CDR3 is TGTGCCATCAGCCATCTGGGGGGGGACGATCAGCCCCAGCATTTT.

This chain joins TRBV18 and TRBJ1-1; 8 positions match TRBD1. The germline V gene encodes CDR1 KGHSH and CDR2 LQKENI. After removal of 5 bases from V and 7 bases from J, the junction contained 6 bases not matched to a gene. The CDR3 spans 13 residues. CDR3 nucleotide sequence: TGTGCCAGCTCAGAAACAGGGGGGATTGAAGCTTTCTTT. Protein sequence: CASSETGGIEAFF.

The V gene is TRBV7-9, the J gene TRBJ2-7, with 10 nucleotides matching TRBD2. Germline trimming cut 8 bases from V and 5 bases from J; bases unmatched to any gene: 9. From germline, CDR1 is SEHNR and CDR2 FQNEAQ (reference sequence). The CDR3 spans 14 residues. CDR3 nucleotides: TGTGCCAGCGACGACCTAGCGGGAGTTCACGAGCAGTACTTC. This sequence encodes CASDDLAGVHEQYF.

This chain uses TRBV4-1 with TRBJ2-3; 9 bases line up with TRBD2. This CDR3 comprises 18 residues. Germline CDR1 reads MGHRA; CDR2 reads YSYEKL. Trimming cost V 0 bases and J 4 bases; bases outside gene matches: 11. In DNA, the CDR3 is TGCGCCAGCAGCCAAGATATGACTAGCGGCAGTGGGCCAGATACGCAGTATTTT. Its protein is CASSQDMTSGSGPDTQYF.

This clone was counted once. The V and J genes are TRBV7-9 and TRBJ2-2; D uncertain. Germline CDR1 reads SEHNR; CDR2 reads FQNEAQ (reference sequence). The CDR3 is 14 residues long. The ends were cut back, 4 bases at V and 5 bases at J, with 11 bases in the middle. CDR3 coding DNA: TGTGCCAGCAGCTCGGGTTTATCAACCGGGGAGCTGTTTTTT. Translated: CASSSGLSTGELFF. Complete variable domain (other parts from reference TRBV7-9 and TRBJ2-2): DTGVSQNPRHKITKRGQNVTFRCDPISEHNRLYWYRQTLGQGPEFLTYFQNEAQLEKSRLLSDRFSAERPKGSFSTLEIQRTEQGDSAMYLCASSSGLSTGELFFGEGSRLTVL.

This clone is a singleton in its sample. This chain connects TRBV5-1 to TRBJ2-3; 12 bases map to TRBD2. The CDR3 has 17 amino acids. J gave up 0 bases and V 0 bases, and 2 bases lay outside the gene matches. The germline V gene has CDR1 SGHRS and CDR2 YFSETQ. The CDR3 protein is CASSLGGTSGSTDTQYF. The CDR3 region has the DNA TGCGCCAGCAGCTTGGGGGGGACTAGCGGGAGCACAGATACGCAGTATTTT.

CDR3 loop: CASSWAGSQPQHF. CDR3 DNA: TGTGCCAGCAGTTGGGCGGGGAGTCAGCCCCAGCATTTT. V gene TRBV6-2 or TRBV6-3 combines with J gene TRBJ1-5; D is uncertain. This CDR3 has 13 amino acids. Deletions cut 4 bases from V and 6 bases from J, with 10 bases between. Per the germline V gene, CDR1 is MNHEY and CDR2 is SVGEGT.

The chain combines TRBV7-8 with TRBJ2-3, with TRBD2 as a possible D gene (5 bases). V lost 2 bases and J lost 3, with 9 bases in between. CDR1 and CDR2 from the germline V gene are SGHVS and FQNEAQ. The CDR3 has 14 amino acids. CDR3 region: CASSLTGRTDTQYF. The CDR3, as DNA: TGTGCCAGCAGCTTAACGGGAAGGACAGATACGCAGTATTTT.

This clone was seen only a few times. The CDR3 DNA reads TGCGCCAGCAGCCCTTGGACTAGCGGGAGTGCAAACATTCAGTACTTC. Residues: CASSPWTSGSANIQYF. This sequence joins TRBV5-1 and TRBJ2-4; TRBD2 aligns across 13 bases. Trimming took 4 bases from V and 6 from J; bases not matched to a gene: 7. Germline-derived CDR1 and CDR2 are SGHRS and YFSETQ. This CDR3 is 16 amino acids long.

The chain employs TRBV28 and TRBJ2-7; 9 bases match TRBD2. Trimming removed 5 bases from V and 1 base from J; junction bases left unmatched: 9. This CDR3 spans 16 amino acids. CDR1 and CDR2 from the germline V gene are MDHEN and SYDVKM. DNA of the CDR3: TGTGCCAGCAGTCCCGCCCTAGCGGGGCTTTCCTACGAGCAGTACTTC. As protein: CASSPALAGLSYEQYF.

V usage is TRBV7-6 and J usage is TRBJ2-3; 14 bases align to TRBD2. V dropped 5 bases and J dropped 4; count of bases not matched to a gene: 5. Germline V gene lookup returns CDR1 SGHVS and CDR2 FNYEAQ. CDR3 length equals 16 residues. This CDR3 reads CASSPQGLAGADTQYF. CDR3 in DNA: TGTGCCAGCAGCCCTCAGGGACTAGCGGGAGCAGATACGCAGTATTTT. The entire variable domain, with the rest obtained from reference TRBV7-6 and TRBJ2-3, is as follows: GAGVSQSPRYKVTKRGQDVALRCDPISGHVSLYWYRQALGQGPEFLTYFNYEAQQDKSGLPNDRFSAERPEGSISTLTIQRTEQRDSAMYRCASSPQGLAGADTQYFGPGTRLTVL.